What follows describes a single T cell receptor beta chain. The data derive from a study of T cell changes during pregnancy in multiple sclerosis. The CDR3 sequence is 14 residues long. Germline-derived CDR1 and CDR2 are SGHDT and YYEEEE. The V end lost 3 bases, the J end lost 10 bases, and 19 bases lay between the germline ends. Only in-frame clones appear in the TCRdb table, and some are missing; sequencing was by immunoSEQ multiplex PCR. Among about 77,000 clones listed, under 95% were seen once. The sample in question was peripheral blood, obtained after pregnancy. This receptor was taken from a female donor in good health, enrolled as a control in a pregnancy study. The rearrangement uses TRBV5-6 and TRBJ1-1; D might be TRBD1 (5 bases). The CDR3 reads CASSSPGWDPPAFF. The CDR3 DNA sequence: TGTGCCAGCAGCTCCCCAGGGTGGGATCCCCCAGCTTTCTTT.